The 8 T cell receptor beta chains below come from one sample, sequenced in a study of post-analysis software for immune sequencing data. No antigens are known for them. Broader study findings: Five or six TRBV segments were more frequent in patients than controls; TRBV5-6, TRBV5-1 and TRBV20-1 belonged to this group.

Unique molecular identifiers were carried by the TCR beta cDNA libraries. TCRdb processed the PCR reads anew with MiXCR; each CDR3 protein has one entry. This table holds 400,000 to 500,000 distinct CDR3 sequences, roughly 38% found once. Sequencing was performed on blood. These receptors were collected from a girl under 10 years old with multiple sclerosis.

The chain joins TRBV20-1 to TRBJ1-2, with D maybe TRBD1 (5 bases). The CDR3 totals 14 residues. Germline CDR1 and CDR2: DFQATT and SNEGSKA (reference sequence). CDR3 residues: CIPRGTVEGYGYTF. The CDR3 coding sequence is TGCATCCCCCGGGGCACCGTCGAGGGCTATGGCTACACCTTC.

This clonotype occurred a few times. The V call is TRBV6-6, the J call TRBJ2-7, with 7 bases fitting TRBD1. This CDR3 is 16 amino acids long. The V gene end was trimmed by 2 bases and the J gene end by 3 bases; junction bases not matched to a gene: 10. Per the germline V gene, CDR1 is MNHNY and CDR2 is SVGAGI (reference sequence). The CDR3 here is CASSYPKLQGDYEQYF. The DNA of the CDR3 is TGTGCCAGCAGTTACCCAAAATTGCAGGGGGACTACGAGCAGTACTTC.

This chain connects TRBV3-1 to TRBJ2-7; 10 bases are a match to TRBD2. The ends lost 0 bases at V and 4 bases at J; junction bases unmatched: 6. Germline V gives CDR1 LGHDT, CDR2 YNNKEL (reference sequence). The length of the CDR3 is 16 residues. In DNA form, the CDR3 reads TGTGCCAGCAGCCAAGATAGGCTAGCGGGAGATTACGAGCAGTACTTC. Its protein product is CASSQDRLAGDYEQYF.

The CDR3 region has the DNA TGTGCCAGCAGTTCTACTAGCGGGAGGGGAAGCTCCTACAATGAGCAGTTCTTC. This sequence encodes CASSSTSGRGSSYNEQFF. The V gene is TRBV28, the J gene TRBJ2-1, with 13 bases matching TRBD2. CDR3 size: 18 residues. V dropped 4 bases and J dropped 0; count of bases not matched to a gene: 6. Germline V gene data show CDR1 as MDHEN and CDR2 as SYDVKM.

V is TRBV12-3 or TRBV12-4 and J is TRBJ2-3; 11 bases agree with TRBD2. V trimming: 5 bases; J trimming: 6 bases; junction bases outside the gene matches: 7. This CDR3 is built from 15 residues. This CDR3 reads CASSHSGGALDTQYF. The CDR3 nucleotides read TGTGCCAGCAGTCATAGCGGGGGGGCCTTGGATACGCAGTATTTT.

CDR3 bases: TGTGCCAGCAGCCTGGGACAGGGGGCTTTATTTGAAAAACTGTTTTTT. Its translation: CASSLGQGALFEKLFF. The chain uses TRBV7-8 and TRBJ1-4; 12 bases line up with TRBD1. V shed 5 bases and J 7 bases; nucleotides not matched to a gene: 8. This CDR3 spans 16 amino acids. The V gene's germline CDR1 is SGHVS and CDR2 FQNEAQ.

CDR3 region: CSARPLLGQGTSNEQFF. CDR3 coding DNA: TGCAGTGCTAGACCCCTTCTCGGACAGGGGACATCCAATGAGCAGTTCTTC. This chain connects TRBV20-1 to TRBJ2-1; 9 nucleotides align to TRBD1. The CDR3 length is 17 residues. With 2 bases clipped from V and 6 bases from J, the junction kept 14 bases outside the gene matches. Germline CDR1 is DFQATT and CDR2 is SNEGSKA (reference sequence).

The chain employs TRBV7-2 and TRBJ2-5, with TRBD1 as a possible D gene (5 bases). The CDR3 has 15 residues. Per germline, CDR1 SGHTA and CDR2 FQGNSA. Trimming removed 1 base from V and 1 base from J, with 10 bases in between. CDR3 coding DNA: TGTGCCAGCAGCTTAGTCTTAGGGGCCCAAGAGACCCAGTACTTC. It yields the protein CASSLVLGAQETQYF. The entire variable domain, with the rest obtained from reference TRBV7-2 and TRBJ2-5, is as follows: GAGVSQSPSNKVTEKGKDVELRCDPISGHTALYWYRQSLGQGLEFLIYFQGNSAPDKSGLPSDRFSAERTGGSVSTLTIQRTQQEDSAVYLCASSLVLGAQETQYFGPGTRLLVL.